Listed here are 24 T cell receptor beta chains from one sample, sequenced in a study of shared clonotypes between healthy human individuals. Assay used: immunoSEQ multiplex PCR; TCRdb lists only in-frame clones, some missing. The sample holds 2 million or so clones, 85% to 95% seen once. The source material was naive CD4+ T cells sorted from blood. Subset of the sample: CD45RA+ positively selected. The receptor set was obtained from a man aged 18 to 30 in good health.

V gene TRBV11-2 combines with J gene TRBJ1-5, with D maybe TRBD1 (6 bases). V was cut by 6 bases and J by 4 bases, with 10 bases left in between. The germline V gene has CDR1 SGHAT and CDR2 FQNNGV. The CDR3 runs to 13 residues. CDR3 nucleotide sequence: TGTGCCAGCAGTATTACAGGGAATCAGCCCCAGCATTTT. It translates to CASSITGNQPQHF.

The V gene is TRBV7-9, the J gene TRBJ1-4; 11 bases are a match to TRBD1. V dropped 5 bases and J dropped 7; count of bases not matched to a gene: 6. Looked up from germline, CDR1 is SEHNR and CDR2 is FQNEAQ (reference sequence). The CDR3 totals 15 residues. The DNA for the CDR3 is TGTGCCAGCAGCCCAACGGGGACAGGGGGTGAAAAACTGTTTTTT. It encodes CASSPTGTGGEKLFF.

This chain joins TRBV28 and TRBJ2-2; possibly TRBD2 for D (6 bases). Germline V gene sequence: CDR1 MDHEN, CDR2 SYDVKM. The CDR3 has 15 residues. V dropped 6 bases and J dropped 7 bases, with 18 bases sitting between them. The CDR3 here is CASSSGGAGDGELFF. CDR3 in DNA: TGTGCCAGCAGCTCCGGCGGGGCTGGGGACGGGGAGCTGTTTTTT.

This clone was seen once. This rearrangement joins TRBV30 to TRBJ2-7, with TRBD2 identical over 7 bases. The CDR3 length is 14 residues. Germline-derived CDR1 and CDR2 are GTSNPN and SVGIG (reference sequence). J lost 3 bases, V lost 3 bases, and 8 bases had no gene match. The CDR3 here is CAWRDQGGRYEQYF. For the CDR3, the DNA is TGTGCCTGGAGGGACCAGGGAGGGCGCTACGAGCAGTACTTC.

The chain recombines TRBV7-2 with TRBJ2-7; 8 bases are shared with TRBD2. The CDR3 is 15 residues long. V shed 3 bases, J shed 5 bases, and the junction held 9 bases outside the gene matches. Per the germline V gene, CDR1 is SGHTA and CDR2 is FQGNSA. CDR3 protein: CASSLGSGMSNEQYF. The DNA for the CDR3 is TGTGCCAGCAGCTTGGGTAGCGGGATGTCAAACGAGCAGTACTTC. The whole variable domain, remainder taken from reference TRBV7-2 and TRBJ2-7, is GAGVSQSPSNKVTEKGKDVELRCDPISGHTALYWYRQSLGQGLEFLIYFQGNSAPDKSGLPSDRFSAERTGGSVSTLTIQRTQQEDSAVYLCASSLGSGMSNEQYFGPGTRLTVT.

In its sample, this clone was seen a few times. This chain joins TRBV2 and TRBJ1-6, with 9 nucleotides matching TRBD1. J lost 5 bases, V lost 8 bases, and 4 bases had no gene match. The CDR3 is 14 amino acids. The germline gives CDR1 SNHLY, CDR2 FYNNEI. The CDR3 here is CASRGQGNNSPLHF. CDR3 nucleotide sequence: TGTGCCAGCCGGGGACAGGGCAATAATTCACCCCTCCACTTT.

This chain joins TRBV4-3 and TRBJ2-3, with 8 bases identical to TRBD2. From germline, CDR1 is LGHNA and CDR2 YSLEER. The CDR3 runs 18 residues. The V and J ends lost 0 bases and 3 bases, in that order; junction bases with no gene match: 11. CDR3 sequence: CASSQDRVGGLGTDTQYF. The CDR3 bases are TGCGCCAGCAGCCAAGATAGAGTTGGGGGACTAGGGACAGATACGCAGTATTTT.

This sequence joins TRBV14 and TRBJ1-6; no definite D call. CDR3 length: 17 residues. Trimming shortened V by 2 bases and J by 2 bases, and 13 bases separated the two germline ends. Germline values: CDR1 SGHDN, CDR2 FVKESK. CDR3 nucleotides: TGTGCCAGCAGCCAATCGGCCGAGCAGACCTATAATTCACCCCTCCACTTT. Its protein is CASSQSAEQTYNSPLHF.

CDR3 nucleotide sequence: TGCGCCAGCAGCCAAGTAGGGGCGGGCTTATCCTACGAGCAGTACTTC. As protein: CASSQVGAGLSYEQYF. The J gene is TRBJ2-7, the V gene TRBV4-1; D possibly uses TRBD1 or TRBD2 (5 bases each). The germline CDR1 and CDR2 sequences are MGHRA and YSYEKL. This CDR3 has 16 residues. Trimming shortened V by 1 base and J by 1 base, and 14 bases separated the two germline ends.

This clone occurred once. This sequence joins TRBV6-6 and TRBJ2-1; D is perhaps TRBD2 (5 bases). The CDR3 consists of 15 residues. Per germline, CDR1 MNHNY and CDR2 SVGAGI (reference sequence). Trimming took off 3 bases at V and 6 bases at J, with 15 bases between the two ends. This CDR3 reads CASSYSLASPNEQFF. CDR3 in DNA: TGTGCCAGCAGTTATAGTTTGGCTAGCCCCAATGAGCAGTTCTTC.

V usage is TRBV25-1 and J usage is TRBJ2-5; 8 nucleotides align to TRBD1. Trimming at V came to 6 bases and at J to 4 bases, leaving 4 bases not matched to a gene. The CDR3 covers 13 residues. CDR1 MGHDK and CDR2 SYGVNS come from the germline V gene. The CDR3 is CASSPGQVETQYF. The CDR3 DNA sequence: TGTGCCAGCAGCCCGGGACAGGTAGAGACCCAGTACTTC.

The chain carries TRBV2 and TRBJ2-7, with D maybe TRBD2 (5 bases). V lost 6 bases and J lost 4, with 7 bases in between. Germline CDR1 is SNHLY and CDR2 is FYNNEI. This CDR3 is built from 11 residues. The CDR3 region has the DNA TGTGCCAGCAGGAGGGAGTACGAGCAGTACTTC. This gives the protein CASRREYEQYF.

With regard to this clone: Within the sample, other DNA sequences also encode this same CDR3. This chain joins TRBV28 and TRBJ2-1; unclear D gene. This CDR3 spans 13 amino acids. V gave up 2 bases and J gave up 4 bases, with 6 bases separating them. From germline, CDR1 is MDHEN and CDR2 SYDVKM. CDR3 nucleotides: TGTGCCAGCAGTTTAGGGTCTTACAATGAGCAGTTCTTC. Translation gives CASSLGSYNEQFF.

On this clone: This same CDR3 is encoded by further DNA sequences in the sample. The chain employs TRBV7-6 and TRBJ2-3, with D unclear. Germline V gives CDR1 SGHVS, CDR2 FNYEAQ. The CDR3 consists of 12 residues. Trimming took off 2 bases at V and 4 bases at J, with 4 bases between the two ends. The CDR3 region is CASSLRADTQYF. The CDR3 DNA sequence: TGTGCCAGCAGCTTAAGAGCAGATACGCAGTATTTT.

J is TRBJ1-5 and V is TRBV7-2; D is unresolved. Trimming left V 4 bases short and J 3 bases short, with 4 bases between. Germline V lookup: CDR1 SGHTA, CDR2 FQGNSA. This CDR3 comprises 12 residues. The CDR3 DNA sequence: TGTGCCAGCAGCTCGGCCAATCAGCCCCAGCATTTT. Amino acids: CASSSANQPQHF.

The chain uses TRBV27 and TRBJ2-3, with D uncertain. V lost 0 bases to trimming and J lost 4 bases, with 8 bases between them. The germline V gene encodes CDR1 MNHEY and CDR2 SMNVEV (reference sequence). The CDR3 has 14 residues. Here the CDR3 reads CASSLSTLADTQYF. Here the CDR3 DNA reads TGTGCCAGCAGTTTATCTACTCTCGCAGATACGCAGTATTTT.

As DNA, the CDR3 is TGTGCCAGCAGTCCAGGCGATGGTCGGACTAGTACGGAGTACGAGCAGTACTTC. Its protein is CASSPGDGRTSTEYEQYF. V gene TRBV11-2 combines with J gene TRBJ2-7, with 7 bases that match TRBD2. With 6 bases clipped from V and 4 bases from J, the junction kept 21 bases outside the gene matches. The germline V gene has CDR1 SGHAT and CDR2 FQNNGV. The CDR3 length is 18 residues.

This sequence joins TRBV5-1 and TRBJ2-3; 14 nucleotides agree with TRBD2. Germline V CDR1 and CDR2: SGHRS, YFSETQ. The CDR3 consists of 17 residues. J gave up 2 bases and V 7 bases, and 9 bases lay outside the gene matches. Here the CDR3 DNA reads TGCGCCAGCGCCGGGACTAGCGGGAGTCGGGCCACAGATACGCAGTATTTT. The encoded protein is CASAGTSGSRATDTQYF.

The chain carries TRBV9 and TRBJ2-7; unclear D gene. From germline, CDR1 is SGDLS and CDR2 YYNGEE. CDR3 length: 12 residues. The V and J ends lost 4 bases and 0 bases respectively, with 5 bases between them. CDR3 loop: CASSSSSYEQYF. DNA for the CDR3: TGTGCCAGCAGCTCTAGCTCCTACGAGCAGTACTTC.

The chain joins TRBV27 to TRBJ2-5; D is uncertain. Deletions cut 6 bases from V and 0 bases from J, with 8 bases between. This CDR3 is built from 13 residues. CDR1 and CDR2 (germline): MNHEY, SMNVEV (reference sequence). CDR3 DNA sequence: TGTGCCAGCAGAGGTGGCAACCAAGAGACCCAGTACTTC. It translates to CASRGGNQETQYF.

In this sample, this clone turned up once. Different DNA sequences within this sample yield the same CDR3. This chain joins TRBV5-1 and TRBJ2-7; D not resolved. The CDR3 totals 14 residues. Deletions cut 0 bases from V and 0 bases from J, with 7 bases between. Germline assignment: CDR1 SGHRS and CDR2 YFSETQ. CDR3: CASSLGGTSYEQYF. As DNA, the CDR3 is TGCGCCAGCAGCTTGGGGGGAACCTCCTACGAGCAGTACTTC.

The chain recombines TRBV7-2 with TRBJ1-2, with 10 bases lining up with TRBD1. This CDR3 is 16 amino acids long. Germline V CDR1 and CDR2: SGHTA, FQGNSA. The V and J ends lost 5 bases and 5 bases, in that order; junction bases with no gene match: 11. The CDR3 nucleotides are TGTGCCAGCAGCCCAGGGACAGGGGCCGGGGAGTATGGCTACACCTTC. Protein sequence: CASSPGTGAGEYGYTF.

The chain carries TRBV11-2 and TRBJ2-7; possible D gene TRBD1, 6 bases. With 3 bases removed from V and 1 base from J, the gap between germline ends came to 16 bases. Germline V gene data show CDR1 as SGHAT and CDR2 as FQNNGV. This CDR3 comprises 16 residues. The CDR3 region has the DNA TGTGCCAGCAGCTTCCCCCAGACAGGCTTTTCCTACGAGCAGTACTTC. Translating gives CASSFPQTGFSYEQYF.

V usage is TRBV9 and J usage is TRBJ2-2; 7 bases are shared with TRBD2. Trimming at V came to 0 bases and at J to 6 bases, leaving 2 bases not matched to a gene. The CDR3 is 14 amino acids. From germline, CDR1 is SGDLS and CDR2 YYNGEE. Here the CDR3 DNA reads TGTGCCAGCAGCGTAGAAGGACTAGCCGGGGAGCTGTTTTTT. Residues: CASSVEGLAGELFF.